One and the same sample provided the 32 T cell receptor beta chains below, sequenced in a study of T cell repertoires in cytomegalovirus infection. What these receptors recognize is not known. TCRdb itself ran the reads through MiXCR, one entry per CDR3 protein. The sample gives 70,000 to 85,000 distinct CDR3 sequences, about 37% of which show up once; 85% to 95% is in the top ten. The sequenced sample was CD8+ T cells from cultured PBMCs, obtained from culture after CMV antigen stimulation. The receptors derive from a human donor in good health (CMV status not recorded). Some clones in this sample may be carry-over from other donors' samples.

V and J are TRBV7-8 and TRBJ2-1; D ambiguous. With 7 bases removed from V and 9 bases from J, the gap between germline ends came to 25 bases. This CDR3 is 16 amino acids long. Germline V CDR1 and CDR2: SGHVS, FQNEAQ. The CDR3 DNA reads as TGTGCCAGCACCCCTAGGTCCCTGGGTGAGTTTACTGAGCAGTTCTTC. This sequence encodes CASTPRSLGEFTEQFF.

This clonotype has a handful of counts. The V and J genes are TRBV4-1 and TRBJ2-2, with D possibly TRBD2 on 7 matching bases. The V end lost 8 bases, the J end lost 4 bases, and 20 bases lay between the germline ends. The CDR3 length is 16 residues. The V gene's germline CDR1 is MGHRA and CDR2 YSYEKL. The CDR3 region has the DNA TGCGCCAGCGGAGAGAGGTGGGGGGGCGGCACCGGGGAGCTGTTTTTT. This codes for CASGERWGGGTGELFF.

This clonotype was detected only a few times. The V and J genes are TRBV20-1 and TRBJ1-6; 8 bases agree with TRBD1. The CDR3 length is 15 residues. Germline V gene sequence: CDR1 DFQATT, CDR2 SNEGSKA (reference sequence). Trimming removed 5 bases from V and 9 bases from J; junction bases left unmatched: 12. The CDR3 DNA reads TGCAGTGCTCCACAGGGGGGTCGGGTTGGTTCACCCCTCCACTTT. Translation: CSAPQGGRVGSPLHF.

This clonotype appeared a few times. The rearrangement joins TRBV7-9 to TRBJ2-1; 12 bases match TRBD2. Looked up from germline, CDR1 is SEHNR and CDR2 is FQNEAQ (reference sequence). Trimming took 7 bases from V and 7 from J; bases not matched to a gene: 8. This CDR3 region has 15 residues. CDR3 protein: CASIPLAGGRNEQFF. The CDR3 DNA follows: TGTGCCAGCATCCCCCTAGCGGGGGGGCGAAATGAGCAGTTCTTC.

The DNA for the CDR3 is TGTGCCAGCAGCTTAGGGACTAGTATTAACATTCAGTACTTC. Encoded protein: CASSLGTSINIQYF. The V call is TRBV7-2, the J call TRBJ2-4; 7 nucleotides line up with TRBD2. The CDR3 is made up of 14 amino acids. Germline CDR1 and CDR2: SGHTA and FQGNSA. J was trimmed by 7 bases and V by 1 base; bases with no gene match: 4.

A few counts support this clonotype. The DNA of the CDR3 is TGCGCCAGCAGCCAAGCAGCCGGGACGGAATATGGCTACACCTTC. As protein: CASSQAAGTEYGYTF. The chain uses TRBV4-1 and TRBJ1-2, with D tentatively TRBD1 (5 bases). The CDR3 totals 15 residues. Germline CDR1 reads MGHRA; CDR2 reads YSYEKL. Trimming shortened V by 1 base and J by 5 bases, and 14 bases separated the two germline ends.

The rearrangement joins TRBV29-1 to TRBJ1-2, with D perhaps matching TRBD1 (6 bases). Germline-derived CDR1 and CDR2 are SQVTM and ANQGSEA. The CDR3 length is 12 residues. V lost 6 bases to trimming and J lost 5 bases, with 13 bases between them. DNA for the CDR3: TGCAGCGTCGGGGGGCTAAGATATGGCTACACCTTC. Its translation: CSVGGLRYGYTF.

This clonotype occurred a few times. The chain is built from TRBV29-1 and TRBJ2-7; TRBD2 matches at 10 bases. The CDR3 contains 15 residues. J was trimmed by 3 bases and V by 0 bases; bases with no gene match: 5. The germline CDR1 and CDR2 sequences are SQVTM and ANQGSEA. The CDR3 here is CSVEDQLAGDYEQYF. CDR3 sequence (DNA): TGCAGCGTTGAAGATCAGCTAGCGGGGGACTACGAGCAGTACTTC.

The J gene is TRBJ2-1, the V gene TRBV2, with D unresolved. The CDR3 length is 13 residues. V lost 10 bases to trimming and J lost 4 bases, with 14 bases between them. Germline V lookup: CDR1 SNHLY, CDR2 FYNNEI. The CDR3 sequence is CATPGLSYNEQFF. The CDR3 DNA sequence: TGTGCCACCCCGGGTTTATCGTACAATGAGCAGTTCTTC. The variable domain in full, with the rest retrieved from reference TRBV2 and TRBJ2-1, is EPEVTQTPSHQVTQMGQEVILRCVPISNHLYFYWYRQILGQKVEFLVSFYNNEISEKSEIFDDQFSVERPDGSNFTLKIRSTKLEDSAMYFCATPGLSYNEQFFGPGTRLTVL.

The chain employs TRBV4-1 and TRBJ2-5; 8 positions match TRBD2. CDR3 size: 17 residues. J gave up 2 bases and V 0 bases, and 8 bases lay outside the gene matches. Germline V CDR1 and CDR2: MGHRA, YSYEKL. The CDR3 sequence: CASSQDHLSGDQETQYF. The DNA of the CDR3 is TGCGCCAGCAGCCAAGATCACCTTAGCGGGGATCAAGAGACCCAGTACTTC.

Ten or more counts support this clonotype. The rearrangement links TRBV7-2 to TRBJ1-3; unclear D gene. Trimming stripped 0 bases from V and 4 bases from J, with 13 bases between. CDR3 length: 16 amino acids. Germline CDR1 and CDR2: SGHTA and FQGNSA. CDR3 loop: CASSLALRSQGNTIYF. In DNA form, the CDR3 reads TGTGCCAGCAGCTTAGCCCTTCGGAGTCAGGGAAACACCATATATTTT.

This clonotype showed up just a few times. This chain joins TRBV5-1 and TRBJ2-1, with D perhaps given as TRBD1 or TRBD2 (6 bases each). Germline assignment: CDR1 SGHRS and CDR2 YFSETQ. This CDR3 comprises 14 residues. V lost 3 bases and J lost 9, with 16 bases in between. The CDR3 DNA reads as TGCGCCAGCAGCTGGGGGGCAGGGTCCAGTGAGCAGTTCTTC. Its translation: CASSWGAGSSEQFF.

The genes are TRBV4-1 and TRBJ1-5, with D maybe TRBD1 (5 bases). V was clipped by 1 base and J by 3 bases, with 7 bases between them. Germline assignment: CDR1 MGHRA and CDR2 YSYEKL. The CDR3 has 14 residues. CDR3 region: CASSQGQNNQPQHF. The CDR3 region has the DNA TGCGCCAGCAGCCAAGGACAGAACAATCAGCCCCAGCATTTT.

The gene calls are TRBV29-1 and TRBJ2-5; no reliable D call. The CDR3 spans 10 residues. From germline, CDR1 is SQVTM and CDR2 ANQGSEA. Deletions cut 5 bases from V and 4 bases from J, with 5 bases between. The CDR3 DNA is TGCAGCGTTAGGATAGAGACCCAGTACTTC. Its translation: CSVRIETQYF.

The chain joins TRBV19 to TRBJ1-2; D ambiguous. V was clipped by 7 bases and J by 2 bases, with 8 bases between them. Germline-derived CDR1 and CDR2 are LNHDA and SQIVND (reference sequence). This CDR3 contains 12 residues. The CDR3 nucleotides are TGTGCCAGTACCTTGGGCAACTATGGCTACACCTTC. Encoded protein: CASTLGNYGYTF.

J is TRBJ1-2 and V is TRBV7-4; the D gene is possibly TRBD1 (5 bases). This CDR3 is built from 14 residues. Germline lookup yields CDR1 SGHVT and CDR2 SQSDAQ. Trimming pared 4 bases from V and 4 bases from J, leaving 13 bases between. CDR3 protein: CASSSHRDSYGYTF. DNA for the CDR3: TGTGCCAGCAGCTCCCACCGGGACTCCTATGGCTACACCTTC.

This clonotype was counted between two and nine times. This chain connects TRBV6-1 to TRBJ2-1; possible D gene TRBD2, 5 bases. The CDR3 totals 16 residues. Trimming took off 5 bases at V and 4 bases at J, with 18 bases between the two ends. Germline CDR1 is MNHNS and CDR2 is SASEGT. The CDR3 is CASSPPPTRAYNEQFF. The CDR3 bases are TGTGCCAGCAGTCCCCCCCCCACTAGGGCATACAATGAGCAGTTCTTC.

CDR3 residues: CASSQDPPPGVAYGYTF. In nucleotides, the CDR3 is TGCGCCAGCAGCCAAGATCCCCCCCCCGGGGTGGCCTATGGCTACACCTTC. The chain recombines TRBV4-1 with TRBJ1-2, with unresolved D. The CDR3 is made up of 17 amino acids. Germline V CDR1 and CDR2: MGHRA, YSYEKL. Between the trimmed V and J ends, which lost 0 bases and 4 bases, there was a span of 18 bases.

V gene TRBV12-3 or TRBV12-4 combines with J gene TRBJ2-1; TRBD2 matches 8 bases. The CDR3 loop spans 17 amino acids. Trimming at V came to 5 bases and at J to 7 bases, leaving 16 bases not matched to a gene. The CDR3 nucleotides read TGTGCCAGCAGTCCTCCGGGGGGGCGGGGGCTTGGGAATGAGCAGTTCTTC. Translation gives CASSPPGGRGLGNEQFF.

The chain is built from TRBV15 and TRBJ1-2; weak D call: TRBD1 (6 bases). The CDR3 has 15 residues. Germline V gives CDR1 LNHNV, CDR2 YYDKDF (reference sequence). Between the trimmed V and J ends, which lost 3 bases and 8 bases, there was a span of 19 bases. DNA of the CDR3: TGTGCCACCAGCAGGGCCCTTGATTCAGGGGACGGCTACACCTTC. It encodes CATSRALDSGDGYTF.

The chain couples TRBV7-2 to TRBJ1-1, with 7 bases fitting TRBD1. Trimming took 5 bases from V and 4 from J; bases not matched to a gene: 10. The CDR3 sequence is 15 residues long. Germline-derived CDR1 and CDR2 are SGHTA and FQGNSA. CDR3 bases: TGTGCCAGCAGCCAATCAACCCCAGGGGGCACTGAAGCTTTCTTT. Encoded protein: CASSQSTPGGTEAFF.

J is TRBJ1-2 and V is TRBV7-9; D call uncertain. The V end lost 1 base, the J end lost 4 bases, and 7 bases lay between the germline ends. Germline CDR1 is SEHNR and CDR2 is FQNEAQ (reference sequence). The CDR3 extends over 13 amino acids. CDR3 loop: CASSLVRIYGYTF. The CDR3 nucleotides read TGTGCCAGCAGCTTAGTTCGGATCTATGGCTACACCTTC.

This rearrangement joins TRBV11-2 to TRBJ2-1; D is uncertain. V shed 1 base and J shed 6 bases, with 13 bases lying between them. CDR3 size: 15 residues. The germline V gene has CDR1 SGHAT and CDR2 FQNNGV. The CDR3 DNA reads as TGTGCCAGCAGCTTAGGAGTTCTAGACTTCAATGAGCAGTTCTTC. This gives the protein CASSLGVLDFNEQFF.

V and J are TRBV20-1 and TRBJ1-1; D not resolved. Germline-derived CDR1 and CDR2 are DFQATT and SNEGSKA (reference sequence). The CDR3 spans 14 residues. Trimming removed 1 base at V and 1 base at J, with 10 bases between. CDR3 in amino acids: CSARGGKGNTEAFF. CDR3 DNA: TGCAGTGCTAGAGGAGGTAAGGGGAACACTGAAGCTTTCTTT.

Written as DNA, the CDR3 is TGTGCCAGCAGCCCCCCCCAGGGGGCACCCTACAATGAGCAGTTCTTC. Protein sequence: CASSPPQGAPYNEQFF. This chain connects TRBV7-9 to TRBJ2-1; 8 nucleotides line up with TRBD1. The J segment lost 2 bases and the V segment lost 5 bases, leaving 8 bases of the junction unmatched. The CDR3 has 16 amino acids. CDR1 and CDR2 (germline): SEHNR, FQNEAQ (reference sequence).

The chain combines TRBV5-5 with TRBJ2-1, with D unclear. V was clipped by 7 bases and J by 3 bases, with 11 bases between them. CDR3 size: 13 residues. The germline V gene encodes CDR1 SGHKS and CDR2 YYEKEE (reference sequence). CDR3 residues: CASDAGYYNEQFF. CDR3 coding DNA: TGTGCCAGCGACGCCGGGTACTACAATGAGCAGTTCTTC. The entire variable domain, with the rest obtained from reference TRBV5-5 and TRBJ2-1, is as follows: DAGVTQSPTHLIKTRGQQVTLRCSPISGHKSVSWYQQVLGQGPQFIFQYYEKEERGRGNFPDRFSARQFPNYSSELNVNALLLGDSALYLCASDAGYYNEQFFGPGTRLTVL.

The CDR3 loop reads CASSLNPNYYGYTF. The CDR3 DNA sequence: TGTGCCAGCAGCTTAAATCCGAACTACTATGGCTACACCTTC. V is TRBV7-2 and J is TRBJ1-2; D is ambiguous. The CDR3 has 14 residues. Trimming cost V 2 bases and J 3 bases, with 10 bases left between them. Germline V gives CDR1 SGHTA, CDR2 FQGNSA.

This clonotype was counted only a few times. The V call is TRBV28, the J call TRBJ1-3; the D gene is possibly TRBD1 (5 bases). Trimming took off 6 bases at V and 0 bases at J, with 9 bases between the two ends. The CDR3 sequence is 14 residues long. In germline, CDR1 is MDHEN, CDR2 SYDVKM. CDR3 residues: CASSGTSSGNTIYF. Here the CDR3 DNA reads TGTGCCAGCAGCGGGACCAGCTCTGGAAACACCATATATTTT.

The V gene is TRBV11-3, the J gene TRBJ1-2; D unclear. The CDR3 spans 18 residues. The V gene's germline CDR1 is SGHNT and CDR2 YENEEA. V was cut by 5 bases and J by 1 base, with 23 bases left in between. This CDR3 reads CASSQVNLRRLFNYGYTF. The CDR3 nucleotides are TGTGCCAGCAGCCAGGTGAACCTCCGGCGGCTGTTTAACTATGGCTACACCTTC.

There are a few counts of this clonotype. The V call is TRBV19, the J call TRBJ1-2; a weak D match, TRBD1 (6 bases). V lost 3 bases to trimming and J lost 6 bases, with 17 bases between them. Germline V gives CDR1 LNHDA, CDR2 SQIVND (reference sequence). The CDR3 covers 15 residues. In nucleotides, the CDR3 is TGTGCCAGTAGTATCGGACAGTTCGGGAGACATGGCTACACCTTC. Translated: CASSIGQFGRHGYTF.

The chain uses TRBV27 and TRBJ2-1; D remains unclear. This CDR3 region has 19 residues. Germline V gene data show CDR1 as MNHEY and CDR2 as SMNVEV (reference sequence). V lost 5 bases to trimming and J lost 0 bases, with 23 bases between them. CDR3 DNA: TGTGCCAGCAGTCCAACCTTTCCGGGCCTCAGAGTCTCCTACAATGAGCAGTTCTTC. Translated, it gives CASSPTFPGLRVSYNEQFF.

This clonotype was seen only a few times. The V call is TRBV28, the J call TRBJ2-1, with D unresolved. The V end was cut by 6 bases, the J end by 3 bases, with 15 bases between. The germline gives CDR1 MDHEN, CDR2 SYDVKM. CDR3 length: 15 residues. CDR3 loop: CASSSPREGYNEQFF. In nucleotides, the CDR3 is TGTGCCAGCAGCTCGCCTAGGGAAGGCTACAATGAGCAGTTCTTC.